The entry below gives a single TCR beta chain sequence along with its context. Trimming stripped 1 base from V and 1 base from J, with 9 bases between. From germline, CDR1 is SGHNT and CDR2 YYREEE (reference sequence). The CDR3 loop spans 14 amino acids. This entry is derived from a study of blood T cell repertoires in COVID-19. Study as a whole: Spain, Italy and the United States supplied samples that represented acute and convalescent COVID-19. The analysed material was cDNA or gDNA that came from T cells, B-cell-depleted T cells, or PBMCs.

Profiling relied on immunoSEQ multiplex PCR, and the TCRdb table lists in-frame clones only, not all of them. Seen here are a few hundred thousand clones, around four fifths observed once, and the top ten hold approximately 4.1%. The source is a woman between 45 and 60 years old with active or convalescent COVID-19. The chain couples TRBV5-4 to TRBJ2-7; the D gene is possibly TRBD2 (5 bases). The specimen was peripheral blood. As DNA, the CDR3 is TGTGCCAGCAGCTTGAGGCGGGCTTCCTACGAGCAGTACTTC. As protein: CASSLRRASYEQYF.